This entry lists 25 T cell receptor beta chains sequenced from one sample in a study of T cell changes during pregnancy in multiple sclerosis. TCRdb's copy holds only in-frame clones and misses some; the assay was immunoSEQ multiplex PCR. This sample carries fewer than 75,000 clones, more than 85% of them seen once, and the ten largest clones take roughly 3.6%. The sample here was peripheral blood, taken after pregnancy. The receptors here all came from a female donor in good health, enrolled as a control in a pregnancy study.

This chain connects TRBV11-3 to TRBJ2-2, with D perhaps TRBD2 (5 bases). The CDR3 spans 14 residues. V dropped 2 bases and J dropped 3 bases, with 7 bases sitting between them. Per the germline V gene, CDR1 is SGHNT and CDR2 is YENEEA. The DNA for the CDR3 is TGTGCCAGCAGCTTATTCGGGGACACCGGGGAGCTGTTTTTT. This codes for CASSLFGDTGELFF.

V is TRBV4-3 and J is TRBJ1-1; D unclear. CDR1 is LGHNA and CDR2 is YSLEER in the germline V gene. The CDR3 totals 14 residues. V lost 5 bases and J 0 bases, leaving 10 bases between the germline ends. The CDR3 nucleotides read TGCGCCAGCAGCTTTAGTATTATGAACACTGAAGCTTTCTTT. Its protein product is CASSFSIMNTEAFF.

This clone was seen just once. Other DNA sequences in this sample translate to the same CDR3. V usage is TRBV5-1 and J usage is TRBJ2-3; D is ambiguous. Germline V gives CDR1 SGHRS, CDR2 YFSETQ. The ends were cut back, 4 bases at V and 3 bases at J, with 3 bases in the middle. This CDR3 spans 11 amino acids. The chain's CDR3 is CASSLTDTQYF. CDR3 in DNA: TGCGCCAGCAGCCTTACAGATACGCAGTATTTT.

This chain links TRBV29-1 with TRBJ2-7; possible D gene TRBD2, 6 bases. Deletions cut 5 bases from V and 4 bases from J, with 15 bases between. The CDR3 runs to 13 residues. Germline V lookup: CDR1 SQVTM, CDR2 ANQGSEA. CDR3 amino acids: CSVSTGVVYEQYF. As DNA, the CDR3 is TGCAGCGTTTCTACGGGGGTGGTATACGAGCAGTACTTC.

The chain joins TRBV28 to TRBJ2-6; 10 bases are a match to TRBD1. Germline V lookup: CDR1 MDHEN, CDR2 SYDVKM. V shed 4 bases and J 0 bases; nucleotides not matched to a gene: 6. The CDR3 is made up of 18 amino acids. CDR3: CASSSRDRGRSGANVLTF. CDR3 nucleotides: TGTGCCAGCAGTTCCCGGGACAGGGGACGCTCTGGGGCCAACGTCCTGACTTTC.

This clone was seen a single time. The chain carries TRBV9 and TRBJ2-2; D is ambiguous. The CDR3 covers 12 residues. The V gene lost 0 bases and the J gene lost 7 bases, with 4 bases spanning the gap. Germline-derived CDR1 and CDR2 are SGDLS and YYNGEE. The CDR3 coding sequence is TGTGCCAGCAGCGTAGCCAGCGGGGAGCTGTTTTTT. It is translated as CASSVASGELFF.

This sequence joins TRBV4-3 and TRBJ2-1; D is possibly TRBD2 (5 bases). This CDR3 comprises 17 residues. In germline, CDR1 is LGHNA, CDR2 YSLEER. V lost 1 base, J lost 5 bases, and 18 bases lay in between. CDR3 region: CASSQGAVALGDNEQFF. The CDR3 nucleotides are TGCGCCAGCAGCCAAGGGGCTGTGGCTCTCGGGGACAATGAGCAGTTCTTC.

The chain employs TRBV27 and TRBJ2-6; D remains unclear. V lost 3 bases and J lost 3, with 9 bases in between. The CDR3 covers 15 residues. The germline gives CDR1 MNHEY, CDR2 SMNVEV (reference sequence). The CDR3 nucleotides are TGTGCCAGCAGTTTGGCTCGACTTGGGGCCAACGTCCTGACTTTC. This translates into CASSLARLGANVLTF.

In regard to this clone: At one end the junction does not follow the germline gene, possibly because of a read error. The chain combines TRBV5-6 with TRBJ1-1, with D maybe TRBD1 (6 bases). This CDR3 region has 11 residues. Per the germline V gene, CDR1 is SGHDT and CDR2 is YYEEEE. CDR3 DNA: TGTGCCAGCAGCATTAGGGGGACAAGCGTCTTT. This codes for CASSIRGTSVF.

The CDR3 region has the DNA TGTGCCATCAGTGAGGGGACAGGGGGGTTTCAGCCCCAGCATTTT. Residues: CAISEGTGGFQPQHF. This chain links TRBV10-3 with TRBJ1-5; TRBD1 matches 11 bases. Unmatched junction bases numbered 3, after V lost 2 bases and J lost 6 bases. The CDR3 is 15 amino acids. The germline V gene encodes CDR1 ENHRY and CDR2 SYGVKD.

The CDR3 DNA is TGCGCCAGCAGCCAAACTAGGGGGACTGAAGCTTTCTTT. It yields the protein CASSQTRGTEAFF. The gene calls are TRBV4-3 and TRBJ1-1; TRBD1 might be the D (6 bases). This CDR3 comprises 13 residues. Germline CDR1 reads LGHNA; CDR2 reads YSLEER. Trimming left V 2 bases short and J 5 bases short, with 9 bases between.

CDR3 amino acids: CAWSVIELEGSGYEQYF. CDR3 sequence (DNA): TGTGCCTGGAGTGTAATTGAATTGGAGGGGTCGGGGTACGAGCAGTACTTC. This chain connects TRBV30 to TRBJ2-7, with D tentatively TRBD2 (6 bases). Germline CDR1 reads GTSNPN; CDR2 reads SVGIG (reference sequence). The length of the CDR3 is 17 residues. V lost 0 bases and J 4 bases, leaving 22 bases between the germline ends.

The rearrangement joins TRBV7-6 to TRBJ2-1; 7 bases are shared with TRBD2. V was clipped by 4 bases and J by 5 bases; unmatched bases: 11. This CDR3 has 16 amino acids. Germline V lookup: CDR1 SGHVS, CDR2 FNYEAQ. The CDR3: CASSSGGGGKDNEQFF. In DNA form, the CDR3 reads TGTGCCAGCAGCTCGGGGGGTGGGGGGAAAGACAATGAGCAGTTCTTC.

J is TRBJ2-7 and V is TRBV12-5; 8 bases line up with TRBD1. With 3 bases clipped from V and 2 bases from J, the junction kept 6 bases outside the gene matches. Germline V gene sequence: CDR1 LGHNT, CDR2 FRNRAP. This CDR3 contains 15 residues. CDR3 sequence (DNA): TGTGCTAGTGGTTTCCGGGACAGGTTCCCCTACGAGCAGTACTTC. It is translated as CASGFRDRFPYEQYF.

Written as DNA, the CDR3 is TGTGCCAGCAGCTTAGGGGGGGGAATCAATGAGCAGTTCTTC. Protein: CASSLGGGINEQFF. The chain is built from TRBV7-3 and TRBJ2-1; the match to TRBD2 covers 7 bases. J lost 6 bases, V lost 2 bases, and 4 bases had no gene match. The CDR3 has 14 amino acids. The germline CDR1 and CDR2 sequences are SGHTA and FQGTGA. Complete variable domain (other parts from reference TRBV7-3 and TRBJ2-1): GAGVSQTPSNKVTEKGKYVELRCDPISGHTALYWYRQSLGQGPEFLIYFQGTGAADDSGLPNDRFFAVRPEGSVSTLKIQRTERGDSAVYLCASSLGGGINEQFFGPGTRLTVL.

The CDR3 loop reads CASSPWQQDNSGNTIYF. Written as DNA, the CDR3 is TGTGCCAGCTCACCATGGCAACAGGACAACTCTGGAAACACCATATATTTT. The J gene is TRBJ1-3, the V gene TRBV18, with D possibly matching TRBD1 (5 bases). This CDR3 is built from 17 residues. Trimming shortened V by 2 bases and J by 0 bases, and 14 bases separated the two germline ends. CDR1 is KGHSH, CDR2 LQKENI, per germline.

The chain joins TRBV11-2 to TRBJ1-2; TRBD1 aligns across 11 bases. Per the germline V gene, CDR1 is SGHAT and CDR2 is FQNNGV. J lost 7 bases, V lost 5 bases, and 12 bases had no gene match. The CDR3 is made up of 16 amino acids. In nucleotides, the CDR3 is TGTGCCAGCAGCCATTCCCCGGGACAGGGGGAAGGTGGCTACACCTTC. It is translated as CASSHSPGQGEGGYTF.

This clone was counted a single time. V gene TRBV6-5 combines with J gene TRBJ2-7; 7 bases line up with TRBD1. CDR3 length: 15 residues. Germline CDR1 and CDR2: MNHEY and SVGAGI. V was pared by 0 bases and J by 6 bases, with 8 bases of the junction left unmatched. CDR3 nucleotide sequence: TGTGCCAGCAGTTACTCGAGTACAGGGGCGGGCGAGCAGTACTTC. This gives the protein CASSYSSTGAGEQYF.

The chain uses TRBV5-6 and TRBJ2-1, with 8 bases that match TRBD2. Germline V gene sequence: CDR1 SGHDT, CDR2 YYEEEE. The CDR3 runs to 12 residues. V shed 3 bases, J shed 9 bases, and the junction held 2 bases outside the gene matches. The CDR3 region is CASSSRGGEQFF. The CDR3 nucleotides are TGTGCCAGCAGCTCTCGGGGGGGTGAGCAGTTCTTC.

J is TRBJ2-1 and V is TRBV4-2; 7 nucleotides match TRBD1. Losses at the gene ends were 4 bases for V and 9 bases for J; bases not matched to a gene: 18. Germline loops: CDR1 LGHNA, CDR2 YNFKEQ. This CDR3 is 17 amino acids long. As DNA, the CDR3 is TGTGCCAGCAGCCTTGCCCGACAGGGACCACTCTGGGGTGAGCAGTTCTTC. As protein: CASSLARQGPLWGEQFF.

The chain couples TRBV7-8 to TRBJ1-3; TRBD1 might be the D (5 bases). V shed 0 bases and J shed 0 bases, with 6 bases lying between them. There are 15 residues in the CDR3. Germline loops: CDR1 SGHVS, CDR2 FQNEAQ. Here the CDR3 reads CASSLAGGSGNTIYF. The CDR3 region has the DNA TGTGCCAGCAGCTTAGCGGGGGGCTCTGGAAACACCATATATTTT.

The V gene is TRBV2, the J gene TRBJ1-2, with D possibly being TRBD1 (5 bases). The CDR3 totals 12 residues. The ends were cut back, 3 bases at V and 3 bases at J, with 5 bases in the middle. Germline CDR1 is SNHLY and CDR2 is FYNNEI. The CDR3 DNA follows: TGTGCCAGCAGTGACAGGGACTATGGCTACACCTTC. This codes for CASSDRDYGYTF.

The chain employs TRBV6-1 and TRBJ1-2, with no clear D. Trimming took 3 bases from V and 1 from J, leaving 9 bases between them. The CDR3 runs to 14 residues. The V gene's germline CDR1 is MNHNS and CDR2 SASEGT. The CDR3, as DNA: TGTGCCAGCAGTGACGCCGACTATAACTATGGCTACACCTTC. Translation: CASSDADYNYGYTF.

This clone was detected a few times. CDR3 bases: TGTGCCAGCAGCCCTGACAGGAACTATGGCTACACCTTC. This gives the protein CASSPDRNYGYTF. J is TRBJ1-2 and V is TRBV7-2; a possible D gene is TRBD1 (6 bases). The CDR3 covers 13 residues. V was clipped by 5 bases and J by 2 bases, with 9 bases between them. Per germline, CDR1 SGHTA and CDR2 FQGNSA. Full variable domain (remainder filled in from reference TRBV7-2 and TRBJ1-2): GAGVSQSPSNKVTEKGKDVELRCDPISGHTALYWYRQSLGQGLEFLIYFQGNSAPDKSGLPSDRFSAERTGGSVSTLTIQRTQQEDSAVYLCASSPDRNYGYTFGSGTRLTVV.

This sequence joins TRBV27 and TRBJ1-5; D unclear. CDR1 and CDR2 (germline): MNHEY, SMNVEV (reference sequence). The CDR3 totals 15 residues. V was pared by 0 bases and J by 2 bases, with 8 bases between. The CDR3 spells CASSLSSGGNQPQHF. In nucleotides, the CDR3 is TGTGCCAGCAGTTTATCGTCCGGGGGCAATCAGCCCCAGCATTTT.